Shown below are 4 T cell receptor beta chains from a single sample sequenced in a study of early T cells in non-severe SARS-CoV-2 infection. TCRdb itself ran the 5' RACE reads through MiXCR, one entry per CDR3 protein. Here the sample spans under 70,000 distinct CDR3 sequences, roughly 13% being singletons. Source material: whole blood. All receptors derive from an adult who was a healthcare worker with PCR-confirmed SARS-CoV-2 infection or an uninfected control (not recorded which).

A few counts support this clonotype. The chain is built from TRBV11-1 and TRBJ2-7; D is possibly TRBD2 (5 bases). The germline gives CDR1 SGHAT, CDR2 FQDESV (reference sequence). The CDR3 loop spans 8 amino acids. This CDR3 reads CASSRLPV. The CDR3 region has the DNA TGTGCCAGCAGCCGACTACCAGTC.

This clonotype was observed a handful of times. CDR3 nucleotides: TGTGCCAGCAGTTTGGGGACTAGCGGGGCCTACAATGAGCAGTTCTTC. Translation: CASSLGTSGAYNEQFF. The J gene is TRBJ2-1, the V gene TRBV12-3 or TRBV12-4; the match to TRBD2 covers 13 bases. The CDR3 totals 16 residues. Trimming cost V 3 bases and J 2 bases; bases outside gene matches: 1.

This clonotype was seen only a few times. V gene TRBV11-2 combines with J gene TRBJ1-5, with a tentative D call TRBD1 (6 bases). With 5 bases removed from V and 5 bases from J, the gap between germline ends came to 13 bases. The CDR3 is 14 residues long. The germline V gene has CDR1 SGHAT and CDR2 FQNNGV. For the CDR3, the DNA is TGTGCCAGCAGCCCCGGGACACTAGATCAGCCCCAGCATTTT. This encodes CASSPGTLDQPQHF. Full variable domain (rest looked up from reference TRBV11-2 and TRBJ1-5): EAGVAQSPRYKIIEKRQSVAFWCNPISGHATLYWYQQILGQGPKLLIQFQNNGVVDDSQLPKDRFSAERLKGVDSTLKIQPAKLEDSAVYLCASSPGTLDQPQHFGDGTRLSIL.

This clonotype was observed a few times. This chain uses TRBV7-9 with TRBJ2-5; TRBD2 matches 9 bases. The length of the CDR3 is 14 residues. With V trimmed by 5 bases and J by 3 bases, 4 bases remained unmatched. Germline assignment: CDR1 SEHNR and CDR2 FQNEAQ (reference sequence). In DNA, the CDR3 is TGTGCCAGCAGCCCGAGACTAGCGGAAGAGACCCAGTACTTC. Encoded protein: CASSPRLAEETQYF.